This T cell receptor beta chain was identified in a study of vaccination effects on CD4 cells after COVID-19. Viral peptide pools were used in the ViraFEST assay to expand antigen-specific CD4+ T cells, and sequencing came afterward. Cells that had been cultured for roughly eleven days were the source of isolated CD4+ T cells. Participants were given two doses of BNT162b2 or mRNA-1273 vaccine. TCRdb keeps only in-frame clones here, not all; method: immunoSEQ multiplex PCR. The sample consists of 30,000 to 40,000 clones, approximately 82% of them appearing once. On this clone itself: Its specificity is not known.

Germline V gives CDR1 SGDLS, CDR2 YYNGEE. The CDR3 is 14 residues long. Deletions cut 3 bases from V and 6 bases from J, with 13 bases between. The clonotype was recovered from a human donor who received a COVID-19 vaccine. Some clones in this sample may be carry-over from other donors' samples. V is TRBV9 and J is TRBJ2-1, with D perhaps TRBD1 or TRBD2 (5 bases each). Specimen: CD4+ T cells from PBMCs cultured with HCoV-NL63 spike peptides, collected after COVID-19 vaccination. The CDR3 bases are TGTGCCAGCAGCGACCAAGAGGGACGCAATGAGCAGTTCTTC. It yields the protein CASSDQEGRNEQFF.